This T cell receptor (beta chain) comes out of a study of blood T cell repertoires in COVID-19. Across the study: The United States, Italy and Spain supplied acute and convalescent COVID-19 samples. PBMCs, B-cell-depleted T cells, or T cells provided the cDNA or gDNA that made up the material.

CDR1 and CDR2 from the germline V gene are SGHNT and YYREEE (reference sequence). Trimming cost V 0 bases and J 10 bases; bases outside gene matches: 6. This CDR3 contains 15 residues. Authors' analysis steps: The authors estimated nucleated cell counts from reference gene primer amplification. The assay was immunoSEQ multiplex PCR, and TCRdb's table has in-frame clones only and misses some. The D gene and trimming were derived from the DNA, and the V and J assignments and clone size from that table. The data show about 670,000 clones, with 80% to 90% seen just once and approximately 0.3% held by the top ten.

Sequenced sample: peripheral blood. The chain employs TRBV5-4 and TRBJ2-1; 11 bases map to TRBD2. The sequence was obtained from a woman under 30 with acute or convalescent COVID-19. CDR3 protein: CASSLALAGVGEQFF. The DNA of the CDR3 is TGTGCCAGCAGCTTGGCACTAGCGGGGGTCGGAGAGCAGTTCTTC.